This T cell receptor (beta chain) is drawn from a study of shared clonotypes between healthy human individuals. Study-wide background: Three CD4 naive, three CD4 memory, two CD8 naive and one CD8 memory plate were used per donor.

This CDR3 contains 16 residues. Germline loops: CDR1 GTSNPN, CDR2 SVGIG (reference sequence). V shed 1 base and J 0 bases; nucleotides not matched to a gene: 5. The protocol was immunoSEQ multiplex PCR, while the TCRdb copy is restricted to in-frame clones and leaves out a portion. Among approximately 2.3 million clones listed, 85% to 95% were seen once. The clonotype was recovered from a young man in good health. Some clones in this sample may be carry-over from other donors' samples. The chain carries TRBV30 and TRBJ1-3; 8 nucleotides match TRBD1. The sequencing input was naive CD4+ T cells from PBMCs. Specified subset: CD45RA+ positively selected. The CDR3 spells CAWSDRTGSSGNTIYF. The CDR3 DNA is TGTGCCTGGAGTGATCGGACAGGGAGCTCTGGAAACACCATATATTTT.